This paragraph covers one T cell receptor beta chain sequence. The CDR3 runs 14 residues. Per the germline V gene, CDR1 is MNHNS and CDR2 is SASEGT. The sample originates from a study of tumor-infiltrating lymphocytes in oesophageal squamous cell carcinoma. One entry per CDR3 protein, called by TCRdb with MiXCR from the PCR reads. The sample yields 20,000 to 25,000 distinct CDR3 sequences, approximately 37% seen once. The clonotype comes from a female donor with esophageal squamous cell carcinoma. Sequences were obtained from esophageal tumor tissue. The chain recombines TRBV6-1 with TRBJ2-4, with 7 nucleotides matching TRBD1. The J call may be mistaken, given a closer DNA end match to TRBJ2-7. This chain's CDR3 is CASSDAGGVNEQYF. DNA of the CDR3: TGTGCCAGCAGTGACGCAGGGGGTGTCAACGAGCAGTACTTC.